The 17 T cell receptor beta chains below were found in one sample sequenced in a study of identical twins. TCRdb analysed the 5' RACE reads with MiXCR anew, one entry per CDR3 protein. The table includes 350,000 to 400,000 distinct CDR3 sequences, approximately 8.7% detected once. The sample was naive T cells sorted from blood. The receptor set was obtained from a woman between 45 and 60 years old in good health.

V is TRBV30 and J is TRBJ2-3; D uncertain. This CDR3 spans 14 amino acids. Trimming took off 0 bases at V and 1 base at J, with 8 bases between the two ends. The germline CDR1 and CDR2 sequences are GTSNPN and SVGIG (reference sequence). CDR3 sequence: CAWSVTVGTDTQYF. CDR3 nucleotides: TGTGCCTGGAGTGTAACAGTCGGCACAGATACGCAGTATTTT.

V usage is TRBV11-2 and J usage is TRBJ1-1; D not certain. The CDR3 is made up of 14 amino acids. Trimming removed 0 bases from V and 1 base from J, with 6 bases in between. Germline CDR1 reads SGHAT; CDR2 reads FQNNGV. CDR3 protein: CASSLETANTEAFF. The CDR3 DNA sequence: TGTGCCAGCAGCTTAGAAACGGCGAACACTGAAGCTTTCTTT.

This rearrangement joins TRBV11-2 to TRBJ2-2, with 7 bases that match TRBD2. Germline V lookup: CDR1 SGHAT, CDR2 FQNNGV. V lost 8 bases, J lost 0 bases, and 12 bases stayed unmatched. The CDR3 sequence is 17 residues long. The CDR3 DNA sequence: TGTGCCAGCGGCCTGTCACAAGCGGGGACGAACACCGGGGAGCTGTTTTTT. As protein: CASGLSQAGTNTGELFF.

The chain employs TRBV5-1 and TRBJ2-6, with D unclear. V gave up 5 bases and J gave up 1 base, with 7 bases separating them. Germline values: CDR1 SGHRS, CDR2 YFSETQ. This CDR3 spans 14 amino acids. CDR3 in DNA: TGCGCCAGCAGTTCGCAGTCTGGGGCCAACGTCCTGACTTTC. Its protein product is CASSSQSGANVLTF.

In its sample, this clonotype was seen many times. The rearrangement links TRBV12-3 or TRBV12-4 to TRBJ1-3; D unclear. The germline V and J ends were trimmed by 3 bases and 0 bases, with 9 bases remaining between them. The CDR3 consists of 15 residues. CDR3 bases: TGTGCCAGCAGTTTGGAGTGGGACTCTGGAAACACCATATATTTT. This translates into CASSLEWDSGNTIYF.

The chain recombines TRBV7-2 with TRBJ2-1, with 8 bases matching TRBD2. CDR3 size: 16 residues. Per germline, CDR1 SGHTA and CDR2 FQGNSA. The J segment lost 4 bases and the V segment lost 2 bases, leaving 7 bases of the junction unmatched. The DNA of the CDR3 is TGTGCCAGCAGCTTATTTAGCGGGACAACTTACAATGAGCAGTTCTTC. This translates into CASSLFSGTTYNEQFF.

This clonotype was recorded at least ten times. V gene TRBV11-2 combines with J gene TRBJ2-1; D is unclear. This CDR3 has 11 amino acids. Between the trimmed V and J ends, which lost 5 bases and 6 bases, there was a span of 5 bases. From germline, CDR1 is SGHAT and CDR2 FQNNGV. The CDR3 DNA follows: TGTGCCAGCAGCATTAGCAATGAGCAGTTCTTC. It encodes CASSISNEQFF.

This clonotype turned up a few times. The chain couples TRBV7-9 to TRBJ2-7; the D is unclear. Trimming pared 2 bases from V and 0 bases from J, leaving 5 bases between. Germline values: CDR1 SEHNR, CDR2 FQNEAQ (reference sequence). The CDR3 contains 13 residues. The CDR3 region has the DNA TGTGCCAGCAGCTTACTGCACTCCTACGAGCAGTACTTC. Translating it yields CASSLLHSYEQYF. Drawing the rest from reference TRBV7-9 and TRBJ2-7, the complete variable domain is DTGVSQNPRHKITKRGQNVTFRCDPISEHNRLYWYRQTLGQGPEFLTYFQNEAQLEKSRLLSDRFSAERPKGSFSTLEIQRTEQGDSAMYLCASSLLHSYEQYFGPGTRLTVT.

The table lists this clonotype with a few counts. This chain uses TRBV29-1 with TRBJ1-1; 7 bases match TRBD1. Germline V gene data show CDR1 as SQVTM and CDR2 as ANQGSEA. Trimming removed 5 bases from V and 1 base from J; junction bases left unmatched: 4. The CDR3 extends over 13 amino acids. The CDR3 DNA sequence: TGCAGCGTTTCAGGGGGACAGAACACTGAAGCTTTCTTT. This translates into CSVSGGQNTEAFF.

This clonotype appeared many times. The rearrangement joins TRBV3-1 to TRBJ2-2; 8 bases match TRBD2. The V gene's germline CDR1 is LGHDT and CDR2 YNNKEL (reference sequence). CDR3 length equals 15 residues. V lost 6 bases to trimming and J lost 1 base; unmatched junction nucleotides: 4. The CDR3 coding sequence is TGTGCCAGCAGTCCGGGACTAGTGAACACCGGGGAGCTGTTTTTT. This gives the protein CASSPGLVNTGELFF. Full variable domain (outside the CDR3, taken from reference TRBV3-1 and TRBJ2-2): DTAVSQTPKYLVTQMGNDKSIKCEQNLGHDTMYWYKQDSKKFLKIMFSYNNKELIINETVPNRFSPKSPDKAHLNLHINSLELGDSAVYFCASSPGLVNTGELFFGEGSRLTVL.

Ten or more counts support this clonotype. CDR3 amino acids: CASSLERDNEQFF. CDR3 DNA sequence: TGTGCCAGCTCACTTGAGCGAGACAATGAGCAGTTCTTC. J is TRBJ2-1 and V is TRBV18; D is undetermined. Trimming left V 4 bases short and J 5 bases short, with 9 bases between. Germline CDR1 reads KGHSH; CDR2 reads LQKENI. This CDR3 is built from 13 residues.

This sequence joins TRBV7-9 and TRBJ2-7; 8 nucleotides agree with TRBD2. J gave up 5 bases and V 5 bases, and 8 bases lay outside the gene matches. The CDR3 is made up of 14 amino acids. The germline V gene has CDR1 SEHNR and CDR2 FQNEAQ (reference sequence). CDR3 protein: CASSPRTSRHEQYF. The DNA for the CDR3 is TGTGCCAGCAGCCCCCGGACTAGCAGGCACGAGCAGTACTTC.

There are many counts of this clonotype. V and J are TRBV5-1 and TRBJ2-1, with 7 bases aligning to TRBD2. Germline loops: CDR1 SGHRS, CDR2 YFSETQ. CDR3 length: 16 residues. V was clipped by 1 base and J by 3 bases; unmatched bases: 7. DNA for the CDR3: TGCGCCAGCAGCTTGTGGGCGGGAGTGATCTACAATGAGCAGTTCTTC. Encoded protein: CASSLWAGVIYNEQFF.

The CDR3 DNA sequence: TGCAGTGCTGAGCGGGACAGCTACAATGAGCAGTTCTTC. It specifies CSAERDSYNEQFF. This chain links TRBV20-1 with TRBJ2-1; D assignment may be TRBD1 or TRBD2 (7 bases each). The CDR3 is 13 residues long. V lost 5 bases and J 3 bases, leaving 11 bases between the germline ends. The germline V gene encodes CDR1 DFQATT and CDR2 SNEGSKA (reference sequence).

This clonotype was detected only a few times. The chain links TRBV6-6 to TRBJ2-3; 8 nucleotides align to TRBD2. Germline V lookup: CDR1 MNHNY, CDR2 SVGAGI (reference sequence). The V gene end was trimmed by 2 bases and the J gene end by 2 bases; junction bases not matched to a gene: 3. This CDR3 comprises 15 residues. As DNA, the CDR3 is TGTGCCAGCAGTTACAGCGGGAGCCCCACAGATACGCAGTATTTT. Translation gives CASSYSGSPTDTQYF.

A few counts support this clonotype. This chain joins TRBV5-1 and TRBJ2-2; D ambiguous. CDR1 and CDR2 (germline): SGHRS, YFSETQ. The CDR3 is 18 amino acids. The V and J ends lost 0 bases and 2 bases respectively, with 17 bases between them. As DNA, the CDR3 is TGCGCCAGCAGCTTGGCCGAGCCTGGGCGCGGCAACACCGGGGAGCTGTTTTTT. Amino acid sequence: CASSLAEPGRGNTGELFF.

The V and J genes are TRBV10-2 and TRBJ2-1; D is unclear. V shed 5 bases and J shed 5 bases, with 13 bases lying between them. The CDR3 loop spans 14 amino acids. The germline V gene encodes CDR1 WSHSY and CDR2 SAAADI. The chain's CDR3 is CASSRFSPNNEQFF. CDR3 nucleotide sequence: TGCGCCAGCAGTAGGTTTTCCCCCAACAATGAGCAGTTCTTC.